This T cell receptor (beta chain) was identified during a study of beta chain features in type 1 diabetes. Investigators reverse transcribed all isolated RNA, so they sequenced expressed TCRB transcripts. The data were produced by immunoSEQ multiplex PCR, yet TCRdb's version contains in-frame clones alone and is incomplete. The sample contains 200,000 to 300,000 clones, approximately 15% of which appear only once. In regard to this clone: Antigen specificity is unknown.

The V gene end was trimmed by 6 bases and the J gene end by 0 bases; junction bases not matched to a gene: 2. The CDR3 loop spans 14 amino acids. Germline lookup yields CDR1 LNHNV and CDR2 YYDKDF (reference sequence). Findings and caveats of the study: Across all four CD4+ subsets, people with type 1 diabetes showed modestly shorter TCRB CDR3s.

The chain has TRBV15 and TRBJ2-1; 7 nucleotides line up with TRBD2. This clonotype was sampled from a man younger than 40 with type 1 diabetes. Specimen: naive CD4+ T cells from blood. The CDR3 protein is CATRGGSSYNEQFF. As DNA, the CDR3 is TGTGCCACCAGGGGCGGGAGCTCCTACAATGAGCAGTTCTTC.